This passage covers 19 T cell receptor beta chains from one sample sequenced in a study of response to subunit inactivated influenza vaccine. TCRdb independently ran MiXCR on the RT-PCR reads; one entry per CDR3 protein. This repertoire shows 500,000 to 550,000 distinct CDR3 sequences, less than 10% found once; its top ten account for 10% to 15%. The specimen was PBMCs from blood, collected around 2 years after vaccination. Source of these receptors: a man aged 45-69 years who received an inactivated influenza vaccine.

This clonotype was counted a few times. The DNA for the CDR3 is TGCGCCAGCAGCCAAGGGGCCAGGGGATCCTACGAGCAGTACTTC. Translated, it gives CASSQGARGSYEQYF. V and J are TRBV4-1 and TRBJ2-7; D may be TRBD1 (6 bases). The ends were cut back, 1 base at V and 1 base at J, with 11 bases in the middle. Germline V gene sequence: CDR1 MGHRA, CDR2 YSYEKL. CDR3 size: 15 residues.

The chain has TRBV7-2 and TRBJ2-1; 7 bases align to TRBD2. The J segment lost 5 bases and the V segment lost 5 bases, leaving 12 bases of the junction unmatched. Germline lookup yields CDR1 SGHTA and CDR2 FQGNSA. The CDR3 runs 16 residues. CDR3 amino acids: CASSPSGTAINNEQFF. CDR3 nucleotides: TGTGCCAGCAGCCCTAGCGGAACCGCTATTAACAATGAGCAGTTCTTC.

This clonotype was detected ten times or more. The chain has TRBV29-1 and TRBJ2-7; 8 bases align to TRBD1. Germline loops: CDR1 SQVTM, CDR2 ANQGSEA. The CDR3 has 13 amino acids. V trimming: 4 bases; J trimming: 5 bases; junction bases outside the gene matches: 7. The CDR3 sequence is CSVAGTGYNEQYF. DNA of the CDR3: TGCAGCGTTGCCGGGACAGGCTATAACGAGCAGTACTTC.

This sequence joins TRBV7-9 and TRBJ2-1; 8 bases align to TRBD1. The CDR3 spans 14 residues. The V gene's germline CDR1 is SEHNR and CDR2 FQNEAQ (reference sequence). J lost 6 bases, V lost 5 bases, and 6 bases had no gene match. The CDR3: CASSQSGTGNEQFF. In nucleotides, the CDR3 is TGTGCCAGCAGCCAATCCGGGACAGGCAATGAGCAGTTCTTC. Full variable domain (remainder filled in from reference TRBV7-9 and TRBJ2-1): DTGVSQNPRHKITKRGQNVTFRCDPISEHNRLYWYRQTLGQGPEFLTYFQNEAQLEKSRLLSDRFSAERPKGSFSTLEIQRTEQGDSAMYLCASSQSGTGNEQFFGPGTRLTVL.

The chain employs TRBV20-1 and TRBJ2-1; 8 nucleotides agree with TRBD2. Trimming removed 4 bases from V and 1 base from J; junction bases left unmatched: 9. The CDR3 extends over 16 amino acids. The germline V gene encodes CDR1 DFQATT and CDR2 SNEGSKA (reference sequence). CDR3 sequence (DNA): TGCAGTGCTACAACTAGAGCGGGGGTTTCCTACAATGAGCAGTTCTTC. As protein: CSATTRAGVSYNEQFF.

This clonotype appeared a few times. The CDR3 nucleotides read TGTGCCTGGAGTGTCTCGGGGTTTGGCTACACCTTC. This encodes CAWSVSGFGYTF. This sequence joins TRBV30 and TRBJ1-2; no firm D call. The V gene's germline CDR1 is GTSNPN and CDR2 SVGIG (reference sequence). V lost 0 bases, J lost 7 bases, and 9 bases lay in between. This CDR3 spans 12 amino acids.

This clonotype occurred a few times. This chain uses TRBV5-8 with TRBJ1-1; no clear D. The germline CDR1 and CDR2 sequences are SGHTS and YDEGEE. CDR3 length equals 12 residues. Between the trimmed V and J ends, which lost 0 bases and 7 bases, there was a span of 7 bases. The DNA for the CDR3 is TGTGCCAGCAGCTTGGCCCGAGATGAAGCTTTCTTT. Its translation: CASSLARDEAFF.

Ten or more counts support this clonotype. This chain joins TRBV19 and TRBJ1-1, with 7 positions matching TRBD1. This CDR3 has 13 amino acids. The ends lost 4 bases at V and 10 bases at J; junction bases unmatched: 9. Germline CDR1 is LNHDA and CDR2 is SQIVND (reference sequence). CDR3 bases: TGTGCCAGTAGTACGAGCAGGGGGGAGAGAGCTTTCTTT. It encodes CASSTSRGERAFF.

At least ten counts were recorded for this clonotype. The CDR3 carries no conserved terminal phenylalanine or tryptophan, so it likely arises from a read error. The chain recombines TRBV29-1 with TRBJ2-1, with 9 bases matching TRBD2. J lost 6 bases, V lost 4 bases, and 7 bases had no gene match. CDR1 and CDR2 from the germline V gene are SQVTM and ANQGSEA. This CDR3 is 14 amino acids long. The CDR3 region has the DNA TGCAGCGTTGCCTGGCTAGCGGGACGCAATGAGCAGTTCTAC. It yields the protein CSVAWLAGRNEQFY.

A few counts support this clonotype. CDR3 sequence: CASSLNMGNTIYF. DNA for the CDR3: TGTGCCAGCAGCTTGAATATGGGAAACACCATATATTTT. V usage is TRBV7-9 and J usage is TRBJ1-3, with D uncertain. CDR3 length: 13 amino acids. Germline V CDR1 and CDR2: SEHNR, FQNEAQ (reference sequence). V was cut by 3 bases and J by 4 bases, with 7 bases left in between.

The V gene is TRBV28, the J gene TRBJ1-2; the match to TRBD1 covers 9 bases. The CDR3 is 15 residues long. V gave up 5 bases and J gave up 7 bases; unmatched junction bases: 11. Germline V CDR1 and CDR2: MDHEN, SYDVKM. For the CDR3, the DNA is TGTGCCAGCAGTCCCGGGACAGGGCAGGACGGTGGCTACACCTTC. This codes for CASSPGTGQDGGYTF.

This chain connects TRBV20-1 to TRBJ2-3; D not resolved. The ends were cut back, 2 bases at V and 4 bases at J, with 7 bases in the middle. The CDR3 is 12 residues long. Germline V gene lookup returns CDR1 DFQATT and CDR2 SNEGSKA (reference sequence). The CDR3 sequence is CSARQEADTQYF. The CDR3 DNA sequence: TGCAGTGCTAGACAAGAAGCAGATACGCAGTATTTT.

This clonotype was counted at least ten times. V and J are TRBV6-2 or TRBV6-3 and TRBJ2-7; D unclear. V was shortened by 4 bases and J by 1 base, with 8 bases between the two germline ends. The CDR3 contains 13 residues. The germline V gene has CDR1 MNHEY and CDR2 SVGEGT. CDR3 sequence: CASSWAASYEQYF. CDR3 nucleotide sequence: TGTGCCAGCAGTTGGGCAGCATCCTACGAGCAGTACTTC.

The sample holds many counts of this clonotype. V is TRBV5-1 and J is TRBJ2-1; 9 bases map to TRBD1. V shed 4 bases and J 8 bases; nucleotides not matched to a gene: 13. The germline gives CDR1 SGHRS, CDR2 YFSETQ. The CDR3 extends over 16 amino acids. The CDR3: CASSRIPGQGLYEQFF. The CDR3 DNA follows: TGCGCCAGCAGCCGCATTCCGGGACAGGGACTTTATGAGCAGTTCTTC.

This clonotype has only a few counts. The chain couples TRBV6-5 to TRBJ1-4; 7 nucleotides line up with TRBD1. The CDR3 is 16 amino acids. Germline lookup yields CDR1 MNHEY and CDR2 SVGAGI. V trimming: 4 bases; J trimming: 5 bases; junction bases outside the gene matches: 10. Here the CDR3 reads CASSWGQTDANEKLFF. The DNA of the CDR3 is TGTGCCAGCAGTTGGGGACAGACGGACGCGAATGAAAAACTGTTTTTT.

This clonotype was seen ten or more times. CDR3 bases: TGTGCCACGCGGCGAGGGACAGATACGCAGTATTTT. Amino acid sequence: CATRRGTDTQYF. V and J are TRBV10-3 and TRBJ2-3; D perhaps matches TRBD2 (5 bases). Germline values: CDR1 ENHRY, CDR2 SYGVKD. Trimming took off 10 bases at V and 3 bases at J, with 11 bases between the two ends. This CDR3 is 12 amino acids long.

The chain recombines TRBV2 with TRBJ2-5; 9 bases fit TRBD2. There are 18 residues in the CDR3. The ends lost 1 base at V and 0 bases at J; junction bases unmatched: 9. CDR1 is SNHLY, CDR2 FYNNEI, per germline. The chain's CDR3 is CASSEGRLAGRYQETQYF. The CDR3 bases are TGTGCCAGCAGTGAAGGGCGGCTAGCGGGGCGGTACCAAGAGACCCAGTACTTC.

This clonotype was observed at least ten times. The chain couples TRBV7-9 to TRBJ2-5; TRBD2 aligns across 8 bases. This CDR3 is built from 13 residues. J lost 1 base, V lost 6 bases, and 1 base had no gene match. CDR1 is SEHNR, CDR2 FQNEAQ, per germline (reference sequence). The CDR3 nucleotides read TGTGCCAGCAGGACTAGCGCCCAAGAGACCCAGTACTTC. It codes for CASRTSAQETQYF.

The chain carries TRBV29-1 and TRBJ1-2; D is perhaps TRBD1 (5 bases). Germline lookup yields CDR1 SQVTM and CDR2 ANQGSEA. The CDR3 covers 11 residues. Between the trimmed V and J ends, which lost 6 bases and 8 bases, there was a span of 13 bases. The chain's CDR3 is CSVRDSGGYTF. The DNA for the CDR3 is TGCAGCGTCCGGGACTCGGGGGGCTACACCTTC.